The 27 T cell receptor beta chains below come from one sample, sequenced in a study of blood T cell repertoires in COVID-19. Profiled with immunoSEQ multiplex PCR; TCRdb holds only in-frame clones, not every one. The table includes 70,000 to 75,000 clones, roughly nine tenths detected once. Sequencing used peripheral blood. The receptors derive from a human donor in a cohort sampled during active COVID-19.

The chain is built from TRBV11-1 and TRBJ2-5; 11 bases fit TRBD1. The trim removed 5 bases at V and 5 bases at J, leaving 7 bases unmatched. CDR3 length: 15 residues. Germline V gene data show CDR1 as SGHAT and CDR2 as FQDESV (reference sequence). The CDR3 is CASSPADRGRETQYF. CDR3 in DNA: TGTGCCAGCAGCCCTGCGGACAGGGGGCGTGAGACCCAGTACTTC.

CDR3 sequence (DNA): TGTGCCAGCAGTCATGGACAGGGGAGCACAGATACGCAGTATTTT. As protein: CASSHGQGSTDTQYF. The chain has TRBV5-8 and TRBJ2-3, with TRBD1 matching over 9 bases. Germline loops: CDR1 SGHTS, CDR2 YDEGEE. V lost 5 bases, J lost 0 bases, and 4 bases stayed unmatched. CDR3 length equals 15 residues.

The chain joins TRBV2 to TRBJ2-7; 8 bases fit TRBD2. J gave up 2 bases and V 0 bases, and 6 bases lay outside the gene matches. Germline V gene lookup returns CDR1 SNHLY and CDR2 FYNNEI. CDR3 size: 16 residues. Here the CDR3 reads CASSEARGLVAYEQYF. In DNA, the CDR3 is TGTGCCAGCAGTGAAGCGCGGGGACTAGTAGCCTACGAGCAGTACTTC.

J is TRBJ2-5 and V is TRBV5-8; the match to TRBD2 covers 7 bases. There are 15 residues in the CDR3. Germline assignment: CDR1 SGHTS and CDR2 YDEGEE. Trimming took 4 bases from V and 3 from J; bases not matched to a gene: 9. The CDR3 DNA sequence: TGTGCCAGCAGCGCTGAGCGGGAACATGAAGAGACCCAGTACTTC. Its translation: CASSAEREHEETQYF.

The chain has TRBV9 and TRBJ2-5; TRBD2 matches at 13 bases. Per the germline V gene, CDR1 is SGDLS and CDR2 is YYNGEE. The CDR3 consists of 16 residues. After removal of 2 bases from V and 2 bases from J, the junction contained 3 bases not matched to a gene. As DNA, the CDR3 is TGTGCCAGCAGCGTGGGGACTAGCGGGACTCAAGAGACCCAGTACTTC. This codes for CASSVGTSGTQETQYF.

This chain uses TRBV3-1 (or the pseudogene TRBV3-2) with TRBJ2-1; unclear D gene. The germline V gene has CDR1 LGHDT and CDR2 YNNKEL (reference sequence). V was pared by 4 bases and J by 8 bases, with 6 bases between. The CDR3 consists of 11 residues. The DNA for the CDR3 is TGTGCCAGCAGCCTGCGTGATGAGCAGTTCTTC. It encodes CASSLRDEQFF.

The genes are TRBV7-9 and TRBJ2-1, with TRBD1 identical over 8 bases. CDR3 size: 17 residues. Germline lookup yields CDR1 SEHNR and CDR2 FQNEAQ (reference sequence). Germline trimming cut 1 base from V and 1 base from J; bases unmatched to any gene: 6. CDR3 DNA: TGTGCCAGCAGCTTAGTAGGTGGACAGGGTTCCTACAATGAGCAGTTCTTC. It is translated as CASSLVGGQGSYNEQFF.

The chain has TRBV7-2 and TRBJ2-3, with 10 bases matching TRBD2. Per germline, CDR1 SGHTA and CDR2 FQGNSA. J lost 3 bases, V lost 2 bases, and 2 bases had no gene match. This CDR3 region has 15 residues. CDR3 DNA: TGTGCCAGCAGCTTAAGGACTAGCGGAACAGATACGCAGTATTTT. This encodes CASSLRTSGTDTQYF.

The CDR3 loop is CASSPDRGLYEQYF. The CDR3 nucleotides are TGTGCCAGCAGTCCGGACAGGGGGCTTTACGAGCAGTACTTC. The chain uses TRBV27 and TRBJ2-7; 11 bases fit TRBD1. The CDR3 length is 14 residues. V was clipped by 5 bases and J by 4 bases; unmatched bases: 4. Germline values: CDR1 MNHEY, CDR2 SMNVEV (reference sequence).

This clone was seen only a few times. The chain has TRBV27 and TRBJ2-3; D ambiguous. The germline CDR1 and CDR2 sequences are MNHEY and SMNVEV (reference sequence). Trimming removed 3 bases from V and 0 bases from J, with 19 bases in between. This CDR3 has 18 residues. The DNA for the CDR3 is TGTGCCAGCAGTTTTCTCGCGGAACTCGTCCAGAGCACAGATACGCAGTATTTT. It translates to CASSFLAELVQSTDTQYF.

The rearrangement uses TRBV19 and TRBJ1-2, with TRBD1 matching over 11 bases. Trimming at V came to 5 bases and at J to 8 bases, leaving 4 bases not matched to a gene. The CDR3 runs to 13 residues. CDR1 and CDR2 (germline): LNHDA, SQIVND (reference sequence). The CDR3 sequence: CASSGQGARGYTF. In DNA form, the CDR3 reads TGTGCCAGTAGTGGACAGGGGGCGCGAGGCTACACCTTC.

This chain links TRBV7-9 with TRBJ2-7, with D possibly being TRBD2 (5 bases). This CDR3 has 14 residues. Germline assignment: CDR1 SEHNR and CDR2 FQNEAQ (reference sequence). Trimming pared 4 bases from V and 2 bases from J, leaving 12 bases between. The CDR3 DNA is TGTGCCAGCAGCTCCCAGGACTCCACCTACGAGCAGTACTTC. It encodes CASSSQDSTYEQYF.

The rearrangement joins TRBV11-2 to TRBJ2-7, with a tentative D call TRBD2 (6 bases). V was cut by 5 bases and J by 1 base, with 15 bases left in between. The CDR3 sequence is 15 residues long. Germline V gene lookup returns CDR1 SGHAT and CDR2 FQNNGV. CDR3 sequence (DNA): TGTGCCAGCAGCCGCCGGGACTTTTCTTCCTACGAGCAGTACTTC. It codes for CASSRRDFSSYEQYF.

The chain is built from TRBV6-2 or TRBV6-3 and TRBJ2-7; 14 bases are a match to TRBD2. Germline V gene sequence: CDR1 MNHEY, CDR2 SVGEGT. This CDR3 is 17 amino acids long. V was clipped by 2 bases and J by 1 base; unmatched bases: 4. The DNA of the CDR3 is TGTGCCAGCAGTTACACGCGGACTAGCGGGAGGTCCTACGAGCAGTACTTC. Translated, it gives CASSYTRTSGRSYEQYF.

V usage is TRBV2 and J usage is TRBJ2-7; a weak D match, TRBD1 (5 bases). V lost 5 bases to trimming and J lost 3 bases, with 14 bases between them. The CDR3 extends over 14 amino acids. Germline values: CDR1 SNHLY, CDR2 FYNNEI. Written as DNA, the CDR3 is TGTGCCAGCAGTCCAACAGGACGCGTCTACGAGCAGTACTTC. Translation gives CASSPTGRVYEQYF.

This chain connects TRBV9 to TRBJ2-1; D unclear. V lost 1 base and J lost 8, with 16 bases in between. The CDR3 totals 15 residues. Germline V lookup: CDR1 SGDLS, CDR2 YYNGEE. CDR3 in DNA: TGTGCCAGCAGCGTAAACTTCGGATTAAGCGATGAGCAGTTCTTC. It translates to CASSVNFGLSDEQFF.

For the CDR3, the DNA is TGTGCCAGCAGCTTAGACGCTCAGGGGATCGGTAGCGCCTCCTACGAGCAGTACTTC. It translates to CASSLDAQGIGSASYEQYF. This chain joins TRBV7-2 and TRBJ2-7; possibly TRBD1 for D (6 bases). The ends were cut back, 1 base at V and 0 bases at J, with 22 bases in the middle. The CDR3 sequence is 19 residues long. CDR1 and CDR2 from the germline V gene are SGHTA and FQGNSA.

The rearrangement uses TRBV6-5 and TRBJ1-2, with TRBD1 matching over 7 bases. The J segment lost 4 bases and the V segment lost 4 bases, leaving 9 bases of the junction unmatched. Germline V gene data show CDR1 as MNHEY and CDR2 as SVGAGI. The CDR3 spans 15 residues. The CDR3 region is CASSSTTDRRYGYTF. DNA for the CDR3: TGTGCCAGCAGTTCCACCACGGACAGGCGCTATGGCTACACCTTC.

The count of this clone is one. The CDR3 spells CASSDGTGGRNEQFF. The CDR3 nucleotides read TGTGCCAGCAGTGATGGGACAGGGGGCAGGAATGAGCAGTTCTTC. The rearrangement links TRBV6-1 to TRBJ2-1; TRBD1 matches at 12 bases. Trimming removed 3 bases from V and 7 bases from J; junction bases left unmatched: 4. The CDR3 contains 15 residues. Germline V gives CDR1 MNHNS, CDR2 SASEGT.

The chain joins TRBV30 to TRBJ2-1, with TRBD2 matching over 14 bases. The CDR3 sequence is 15 residues long. Germline loops: CDR1 GTSNPN, CDR2 SVGIG (reference sequence). With 6 bases clipped from V and 1 base from J, the junction kept 2 bases outside the gene matches. The chain's CDR3 is CACRLAGGSYNEQFF. CDR3 DNA: TGTGCCTGCCGACTAGCGGGAGGGTCCTACAATGAGCAGTTCTTC.

V usage is TRBV15 and J usage is TRBJ2-7; 7 bases line up with TRBD1. Germline V gene sequence: CDR1 LNHNV, CDR2 YYDKDF (reference sequence). This CDR3 contains 13 residues. Unmatched junction bases numbered 6, after V lost 4 bases and J lost 6 bases. The CDR3 sequence is CATSIRDSGEQYF. Written as DNA, the CDR3 is TGTGCCACCAGCATCCGGGACAGTGGCGAGCAGTACTTC.

The V gene is TRBV5-4, the J gene TRBJ2-2; TRBD2 aligns across 9 bases. The CDR3 is 16 residues long. Trimming took 0 bases from V and 3 from J; bases not matched to a gene: 3. CDR1 and CDR2 (germline): SGHNT, YYREEE (reference sequence). DNA for the CDR3: TGTGCCAGCAGCTTGGCCAGCGGGAGGTACACCGGGGAGCTGTTTTTT. Amino acids: CASSLASGRYTGELFF.

The gene calls are TRBV2 and TRBJ2-5, with 12 bases lining up with TRBD2. This CDR3 region has 14 residues. Trimming cost V 6 bases and J 10 bases; bases outside gene matches: 9. Germline lookup yields CDR1 SNHLY and CDR2 FYNNEI. CDR3 sequence reads: CASSHRLAGEVQYF. In nucleotides, the CDR3 is TGTGCCAGCAGCCACCGACTAGCGGGAGAGGTCCAGTACTTC. Full variable domain (remainder filled in from reference TRBV2 and TRBJ2-5): EPEVTQTPSHQVTQMGQEVILRCVPISNHLYFYWYRQILGQKVEFLVSFYNNEISEKSEIFDDQFSVERPDGSNFTLKIRSTKLEDSAMYFCASSHRLAGEVQYFGPGTRLLVL.

J is TRBJ2-3 and V is TRBV5-1; maybe TRBD1 (5 bases). Germline CDR1 reads SGHRS; CDR2 reads YFSETQ. The CDR3 totals 14 residues. Trimming cost V 4 bases and J 4 bases, with 13 bases left between them. CDR3 nucleotide sequence: TGCGCCAGCAGCCCAGGGCAGGGTGCAGATACGCAGTATTTT. It encodes CASSPGQGADTQYF.

This clone was counted once. The V gene is TRBV5-4, the J gene TRBJ2-1; D not certain. Germline V gives CDR1 SGHNT, CDR2 YYREEE (reference sequence). The CDR3 loop spans 13 amino acids. Trimming pared 1 base from V and 5 bases from J, leaving 7 bases between. CDR3 residues: CASSLNQNNEQFF. The CDR3 nucleotides are TGTGCCAGCAGCTTGAACCAGAACAATGAGCAGTTCTTC.

The CDR3 here is CASSDRGRASETQYF. The CDR3 DNA reads TGTGCCAGCAGTGATCGCGGGAGGGCCTCAGAGACCCAGTACTTC. This chain uses TRBV6-1 with TRBJ2-5, with 9 bases matching TRBD2. CDR1 is MNHNS and CDR2 is SASEGT in the germline V gene. J was trimmed by 4 bases and V by 3 bases; bases with no gene match: 6. This CDR3 contains 15 residues.

This chain uses TRBV11-2 with TRBJ1-3; D is ambiguous. The V end lost 5 bases, the J end lost 0 bases, and 14 bases lay between the germline ends. Germline CDR1 reads SGHAT; CDR2 reads FQNNGV. This CDR3 comprises 16 residues. This chain's CDR3 is CASSPAGRYSGNTIYF. CDR3 in DNA: TGTGCCAGCAGCCCCGCCGGGAGATACTCTGGAAACACCATATATTTT. Full variable domain (rest looked up from reference TRBV11-2 and TRBJ1-3): EAGVAQSPRYKIIEKRQSVAFWCNPISGHATLYWYQQILGQGPKLLIQFQNNGVVDDSQLPKDRFSAERLKGVDSTLKIQPAKLEDSAVYLCASSPAGRYSGNTIYFGEGSWLTVV.